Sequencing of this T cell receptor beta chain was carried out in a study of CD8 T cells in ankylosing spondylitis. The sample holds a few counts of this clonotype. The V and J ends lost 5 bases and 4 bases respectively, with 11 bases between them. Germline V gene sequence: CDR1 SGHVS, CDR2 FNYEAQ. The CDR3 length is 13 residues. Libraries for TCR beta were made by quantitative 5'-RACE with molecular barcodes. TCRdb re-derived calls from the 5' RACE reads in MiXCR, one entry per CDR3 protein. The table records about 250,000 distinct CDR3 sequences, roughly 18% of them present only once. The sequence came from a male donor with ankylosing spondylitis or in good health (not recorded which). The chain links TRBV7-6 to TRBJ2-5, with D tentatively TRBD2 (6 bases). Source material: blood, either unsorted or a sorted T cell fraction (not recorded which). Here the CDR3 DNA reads TGTGCCAGCAGCGAGCGGGCGGGAGAGACCCAGTACTTC. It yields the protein CASSERAGETQYF.